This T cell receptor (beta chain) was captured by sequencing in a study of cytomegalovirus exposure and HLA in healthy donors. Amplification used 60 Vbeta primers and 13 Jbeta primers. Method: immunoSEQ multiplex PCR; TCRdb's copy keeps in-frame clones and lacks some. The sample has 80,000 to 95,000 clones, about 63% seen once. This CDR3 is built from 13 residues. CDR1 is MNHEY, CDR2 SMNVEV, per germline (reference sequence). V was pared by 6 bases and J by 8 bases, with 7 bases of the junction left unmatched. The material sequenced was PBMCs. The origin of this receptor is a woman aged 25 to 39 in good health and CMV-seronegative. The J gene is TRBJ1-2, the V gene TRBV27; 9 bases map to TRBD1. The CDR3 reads CASRDRGLFGYTF. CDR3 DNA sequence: TGTGCCAGCAGGGACAGGGGACTCTTCGGCTACACCTTC.